These 28 T cell receptor beta chains share one sample of origin, sequenced in a study of cytomegalovirus exposure and HLA in healthy donors. 13 Jbeta primers and 60 Vbeta primers were used for the PCR. The assay was immunoSEQ multiplex PCR, and TCRdb's table has in-frame clones only and misses some. The repertoire holds roughly 170,000 clones, approximately 80% seen once, with about 1.3% in the top ten. Sequencing input: PBMCs. The receptor source for this set is a man aged 25 to 40 in good health and CMV-seronegative.

The V gene is TRBV18, the J gene TRBJ2-3; weak D call: TRBD2 (6 bases). CDR1 and CDR2 from the germline V gene are KGHSH and LQKENI. V was pared by 5 bases and J by 0 bases, with 12 bases between. The CDR3 extends over 15 amino acids. The chain's CDR3 is CASSEDYLSTDTQYF. DNA for the CDR3: TGTGCCAGCTCAGAGGACTACTTAAGCACAGATACGCAGTATTTT.

This clone was recorded once. J is TRBJ1-3 and V is TRBV9; weak D call: TRBD1 (5 bases). The CDR3 runs to 14 residues. Trimming left V 6 bases short and J 2 bases short, with 12 bases between. Germline loops: CDR1 SGDLS, CDR2 YYNGEE. CDR3 loop: CASMTEEAGNTIYF. CDR3 sequence (DNA): TGTGCCAGCATGACAGAAGAAGCTGGAAACACCATATATTTT.

The CDR3 loop is CASSPPGTDTQYF. DNA of the CDR3: TGCGCCAGCAGTCCTCCGGGAACAGATACGCAGTATTTT. The chain uses TRBV10-1 and TRBJ2-3; maybe TRBD2 (5 bases). V was pared by 5 bases and J by 3 bases, with 9 bases between. Germline CDR1 is WNHNN and CDR2 is SYGVQD (reference sequence). The CDR3 has 13 amino acids.

The rearrangement uses TRBV30 and TRBJ2-5, with D unresolved. Gene TRBJ2-7 matches the end of the DNA better, so the J call may be wrong. Germline V gene sequence: CDR1 GTSNPN, CDR2 SVGIG (reference sequence). The CDR3 runs to 12 residues. The CDR3 bases are TGTGCCTGGAGTCCTTCATCCTACGAGCAGTACTTC. Its translation is CAWSPSSYEQYF.

This chain links TRBV6-1 with TRBJ2-7; 7 bases fit TRBD1. The germline V gene encodes CDR1 MNHNS and CDR2 SASEGT. With V trimmed by 7 bases and J by 2 bases, 5 bases remained unmatched. The CDR3 length is 13 residues. The DNA for the CDR3 is TGTGCCAGCATAGGACAGGCCACCTACGAGCAGTACTTC. Translated: CASIGQATYEQYF.

The V and J genes are TRBV7-3 and TRBJ2-1, with TRBD2 matching 12 bases. From germline, CDR1 is SGHTA and CDR2 FQGTGA. The junction had 4 bases not matched to a gene; V was cut back by 3 bases and J by 7 bases. The CDR3 is 15 residues long. The CDR3 loop reads CASSFGLAGSNEQFF. In DNA, the CDR3 is TGTGCCAGCAGCTTCGGACTAGCGGGGTCGAATGAGCAGTTCTTC. Complete variable domain (other parts from reference TRBV7-3 and TRBJ2-1): GAGVSQTPSNKVTEKGKYVELRCDPISGHTALYWYRQSLGQGPEFLIYFQGTGAADDSGLPNDRFFAVRPEGSVSTLKIQRTERGDSAVYLCASSFGLAGSNEQFFGPGTRLTVL.

The rearrangement links TRBV9 to TRBJ2-3, with TRBD2 matching 10 bases. The germline gives CDR1 SGDLS, CDR2 YYNGEE. This CDR3 is built from 16 residues. The V gene end was trimmed by 4 bases and the J gene end by 4 bases; junction bases not matched to a gene: 9. The CDR3 region is CASSLFSSGGADTQYF. CDR3 in DNA: TGTGCCAGCAGCCTGTTCTCCAGCGGGGGGGCAGATACGCAGTATTTT.

The table lists this clone with a count of one. Here the CDR3 reads CASSRLQGLGTEAFF. In DNA, the CDR3 is TGTGCCAGCTCACGTTTACAGGGGTTGGGCACTGAAGCTTTCTTT. The genes are TRBV18 and TRBJ1-1, with TRBD1 matching over 7 bases. The germline V gene has CDR1 KGHSH and CDR2 LQKENI. The CDR3 is 15 residues long. Losses at the gene ends were 4 bases for V and 4 bases for J; bases not matched to a gene: 9.

The gene calls are TRBV6-4 and TRBJ2-1; perhaps TRBD2 as D (6 bases). From germline, CDR1 is MRHNA and CDR2 SNTAGT. The CDR3 is 15 amino acids. Trimming took off 5 bases at V and 6 bases at J, with 17 bases between the two ends. The CDR3 spells CASSNRGEDFNEQFF. As DNA, the CDR3 is TGTGCCAGCAGTAACCGAGGGGAGGATTTCAATGAGCAGTTCTTC.

The genes are TRBV19 and TRBJ2-5, with 7 positions matching TRBD1. The germline gives CDR1 LNHDA, CDR2 SQIVND (reference sequence). The CDR3 is 16 amino acids. The J segment lost 5 bases and the V segment lost 5 bases, leaving 14 bases of the junction unmatched. The CDR3 sequence: CASSSPGRGSSETQYF. CDR3 in DNA: TGTGCCAGTAGTTCCCCAGGCAGGGGGTCCTCGGAGACCCAGTACTTC. The whole variable domain, filled in from reference TRBV19 and TRBJ2-5, reads DGGITQSPKYLFRKEGQNVTLSCEQNLNHDAMYWYRQDPGQGLRLIYYSQIVNDFQKGDIAEGYSVSREKKESFPLTVTSAQKNPTAFYLCASSSPGRGSSETQYFGPGTRLLVL.

The chain recombines TRBV7-2 with TRBJ2-7; TRBD2 might be the D (5 bases). This CDR3 region has 14 residues. The germline gives CDR1 SGHTA, CDR2 FQGNSA. V lost 2 bases, J lost 2 bases, and 10 bases lay in between. In nucleotides, the CDR3 is TGTGCCAGCAGCTTAATCCTGGGAGCCTACGAGCAGTACTTC. As protein: CASSLILGAYEQYF.

This clone has more than one count but fewer than ten. The chain couples TRBV28 to TRBJ1-2; D might be TRBD1 (6 bases). This CDR3 region has 14 residues. The germline V and J ends were trimmed by 5 bases and 2 bases, with 12 bases remaining between them. Germline lookup yields CDR1 MDHEN and CDR2 SYDVKM. CDR3 in amino acids: CASSPGGPNYGYTF. The CDR3 nucleotides are TGTGCCAGCAGTCCGGGGGGGCCAAACTATGGCTACACCTTC.

The chain recombines TRBV9 with TRBJ1-4; maybe TRBD1 (5 bases). This CDR3 has 15 amino acids. The germline V gene encodes CDR1 SGDLS and CDR2 YYNGEE. Trimming removed 4 bases at V and 7 bases at J, with 17 bases between. The CDR3 loop reads CASSPRPQGSEKLFF. The CDR3 DNA reads as TGTGCCAGCAGCCCGCGTCCTCAGGGATCTGAAAAACTGTTTTTT.

The chain is built from TRBV9 and TRBJ2-7; the match to TRBD2 covers 9 bases. The CDR3 consists of 16 residues. Per the germline V gene, CDR1 is SGDLS and CDR2 is YYNGEE. V dropped 0 bases and J dropped 4; count of bases not matched to a gene: 8. The CDR3, as DNA: TGTGCCAGCAGCGTAGCTTCTAGCGGGACACGTTACGAGCAGTACTTC. Translation: CASSVASSGTRYEQYF.

This clone was picked up one time. This chain joins TRBV5-1 and TRBJ2-3; TRBD2 agrees at 12 bases. The CDR3 has 17 residues. V gave up 1 base and J gave up 4 bases; unmatched junction bases: 7. Germline values: CDR1 SGHRS, CDR2 YFSETQ. CDR3 amino acids: CASSLTKTSGGSDTQYF. The CDR3 region has the DNA TGCGCCAGCAGCTTGACCAAAACTAGCGGGGGGTCAGATACGCAGTATTTT. The variable domain in full, completed from reference TRBV5-1 and TRBJ2-3, reads KAGVTQTPRYLIKTRGQQVTLSCSPISGHRSVSWYQQTPGQGLQFLFEYFSETQRNKGNFPGRFSGRQFSNSRSEMNVSTLELGDSALYLCASSLTKTSGGSDTQYFGPGTRLTVL.

The J gene is TRBJ1-5, the V gene TRBV30; 7 positions agree with TRBD1. Germline-derived CDR1 and CDR2 are GTSNPN and SVGIG (reference sequence). Germline trimming cut 2 bases from V and 5 bases from J; bases unmatched to any gene: 9. The CDR3 contains 15 residues. CDR3 in amino acids: CAWSPPGRGDQPQHF. DNA for the CDR3: TGTGCCTGGAGTCCCCCCGGCAGGGGGGATCAGCCCCAGCATTTT.

The gene calls are TRBV7-3 and TRBJ1-1; the D is unclear. Trimming cost V 5 bases and J 1 base, with 11 bases left between them. CDR1 and CDR2 (germline): SGHTA, FQGTGA. The CDR3 extends over 14 amino acids. For the CDR3, the DNA is TGTGCCAGCAGCCCCTCTGGCCCGAACACTGAAGCTTTCTTT. Amino acid sequence: CASSPSGPNTEAFF.

This clone has a single count. The rearrangement uses TRBV10-3 and TRBJ1-1; D is ambiguous. V was clipped by 4 bases and J by 1 base, with 13 bases between them. The CDR3 loop spans 15 amino acids. Germline V gene lookup returns CDR1 ENHRY and CDR2 SYGVKD. CDR3 bases: TGTGCCATCAGTGCACTGTTTCGGGAGAACACTGAAGCTTTCTTT. As protein: CAISALFRENTEAFF.

The chain recombines TRBV27 with TRBJ2-7, with a tentative D call TRBD1 (5 bases). V dropped 3 bases and J dropped 2 bases, with 14 bases sitting between them. The CDR3 covers 15 residues. CDR1 is MNHEY, CDR2 SMNVEV, per germline (reference sequence). CDR3 amino acids: CASSFRPGMAYEQYF. CDR3 nucleotides: TGTGCCAGCAGTTTCCGCCCAGGGATGGCCTACGAGCAGTACTTC.

The rearrangement uses TRBV2 and TRBJ2-7; TRBD1 might be the D (5 bases). Germline loops: CDR1 SNHLY, CDR2 FYNNEI. The CDR3 totals 15 residues. V was trimmed by 7 bases and J by 1 base, leaving 17 bases between them. The chain's CDR3 is CASTRQTRNSYEQYF. DNA of the CDR3: TGTGCCAGCACTAGACAGACAAGAAATTCCTACGAGCAGTACTTC.

This CDR3 is CASSWTSGRYEQYF. CDR3 bases: TGTGCCAGTAGCTGGACTAGCGGTCGCTACGAGCAGTACTTC. V and J are TRBV19 and TRBJ2-5; 10 bases are shared with TRBD2. Gene TRBJ2-7 matches the end of the DNA better, so the J call may be wrong. Germline V gives CDR1 LNHDA, CDR2 SQIVND (reference sequence). The CDR3 loop spans 14 amino acids.

The chain uses TRBV6-5 and TRBJ1-3, with D uncertain. V was shortened by 5 bases and J by 4 bases, with 9 bases between the two germline ends. The CDR3 consists of 13 residues. Germline CDR1 and CDR2: MNHEY and SVGAGI. The CDR3 is CASSPNRGNTIYF. CDR3 coding DNA: TGTGCCAGCAGTCCGAACAGAGGAAACACCATATATTTT.

The chain is built from TRBV7-9 and TRBJ1-1; weak D call: TRBD1 (6 bases). V shed 4 bases and J shed 1 base, with 10 bases lying between them. In germline, CDR1 is SEHNR, CDR2 FQNEAQ (reference sequence). This CDR3 has 14 residues. DNA of the CDR3: TGTGCCAGCAGCTCCAACAGGGCGAACACTGAAGCTTTCTTT. Protein sequence: CASSSNRANTEAFF.

The rearrangement uses TRBV4-3 and TRBJ2-1, with 13 bases lining up with TRBD2. Germline V gives CDR1 LGHNA, CDR2 YSLEER. CDR3 size: 16 residues. V shed 5 bases and J 7 bases; nucleotides not matched to a gene: 8. The CDR3 region is CASSDTGTSGMNEQFF. The CDR3, as DNA: TGCGCCAGCAGCGATACCGGGACTAGCGGGATGAATGAGCAGTTCTTC.

CDR3 bases: TGTGCCAGCAGTCTACAGGCCGGGGGTAATTCACCCCTCCACTTT. Protein product: CASSLQAGGNSPLHF. This chain uses TRBV25-1 with TRBJ1-6; the D gene is possibly TRBD1 (5 bases). The CDR3 extends over 15 amino acids. Germline assignment: CDR1 MGHDK and CDR2 SYGVNS. V was shortened by 5 bases and J by 6 bases, with 14 bases between the two germline ends.

This chain joins TRBV7-9 and TRBJ2-7; 7 bases map to TRBD2. V dropped 6 bases and J dropped 6; count of bases not matched to a gene: 8. The CDR3 extends over 13 amino acids. Germline V gene sequence: CDR1 SEHNR, CDR2 FQNEAQ (reference sequence). This CDR3 reads CASSQGGFAEQYF. CDR3 coding DNA: TGTGCCAGCAGTCAGGGAGGGTTTGCCGAGCAGTACTTC.

The chain joins TRBV28 to TRBJ1-2; tentative D call: TRBD1 (5 bases). This CDR3 has 15 amino acids. Germline V gene lookup returns CDR1 MDHEN and CDR2 SYDVKM. The V end was cut by 2 bases, the J end by 2 bases, with 12 bases between. CDR3 region: CASSLARVTNYGYTF. For the CDR3, the DNA is TGTGCCAGCAGTTTAGCCAGGGTAACGAACTATGGCTACACCTTC.

This clone came up once. V usage is TRBV28 and J usage is TRBJ2-7; 9 positions match TRBD1. The CDR3 totals 14 residues. Unmatched junction bases numbered 12, after V lost 8 bases and J lost 7 bases. Germline V CDR1 and CDR2: MDHEN, SYDVKM. Here the CDR3 reads CASQPLQGAWEQYF. The CDR3 DNA reads as TGTGCCAGCCAACCTTTACAGGGGGCTTGGGAGCAGTACTTC.